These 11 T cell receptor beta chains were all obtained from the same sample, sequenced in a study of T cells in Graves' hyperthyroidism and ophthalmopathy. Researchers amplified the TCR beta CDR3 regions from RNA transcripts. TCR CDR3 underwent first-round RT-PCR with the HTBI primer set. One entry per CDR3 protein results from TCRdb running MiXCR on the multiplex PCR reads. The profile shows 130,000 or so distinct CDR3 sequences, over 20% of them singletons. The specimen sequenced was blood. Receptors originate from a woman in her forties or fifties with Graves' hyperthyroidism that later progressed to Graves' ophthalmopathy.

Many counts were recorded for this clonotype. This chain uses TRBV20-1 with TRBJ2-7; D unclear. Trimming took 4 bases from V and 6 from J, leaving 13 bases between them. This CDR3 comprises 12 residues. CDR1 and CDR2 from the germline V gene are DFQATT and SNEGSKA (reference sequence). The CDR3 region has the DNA TGCAGTGCTACGGCTCAATCGCGCGAGCAGTACTTC. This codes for CSATAQSREQYF.

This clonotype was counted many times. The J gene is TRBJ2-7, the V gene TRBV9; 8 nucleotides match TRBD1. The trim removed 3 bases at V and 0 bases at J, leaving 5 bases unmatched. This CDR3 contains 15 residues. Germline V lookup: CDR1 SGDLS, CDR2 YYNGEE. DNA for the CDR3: TGTGCCAGCAGCGCACAGGGGGACCCCTCCTACGAGCAGTACTTC. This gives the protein CASSAQGDPSYEQYF.

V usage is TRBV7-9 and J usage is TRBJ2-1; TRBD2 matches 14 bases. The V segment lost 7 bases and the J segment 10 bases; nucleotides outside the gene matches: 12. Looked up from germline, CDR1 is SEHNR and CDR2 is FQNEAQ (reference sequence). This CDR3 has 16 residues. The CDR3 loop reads CASTKEGLAGAPEQFF. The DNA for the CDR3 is TGTGCCAGCACCAAAGAGGGACTAGCGGGAGCCCCCGAGCAGTTCTTC.

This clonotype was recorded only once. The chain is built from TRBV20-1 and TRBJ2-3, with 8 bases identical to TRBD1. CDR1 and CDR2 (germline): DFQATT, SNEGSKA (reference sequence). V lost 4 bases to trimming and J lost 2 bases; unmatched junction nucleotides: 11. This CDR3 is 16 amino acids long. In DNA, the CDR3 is TGCAGTGCTAAATCTTCTCAGGGGGCCGACACAGATACGCAGTATTTT. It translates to CSAKSSQGADTDTQYF.

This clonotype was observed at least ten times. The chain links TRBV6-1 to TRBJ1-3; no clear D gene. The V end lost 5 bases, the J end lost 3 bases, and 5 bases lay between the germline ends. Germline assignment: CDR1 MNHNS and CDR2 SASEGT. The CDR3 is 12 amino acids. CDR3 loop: CASSYSGNTIYF. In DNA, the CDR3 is TGTGCCAGCAGTTATAGTGGAAACACCATATATTTT.

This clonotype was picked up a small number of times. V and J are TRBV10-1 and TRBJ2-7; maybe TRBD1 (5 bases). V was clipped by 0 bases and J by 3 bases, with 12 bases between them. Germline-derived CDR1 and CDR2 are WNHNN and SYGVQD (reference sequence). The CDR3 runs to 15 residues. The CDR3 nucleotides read TGCGCCAGCAGTGAGTCGAAGGGGAATATCTACGAGCAGTACTTC. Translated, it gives CASSESKGNIYEQYF.

CDR3 DNA: TGTGCCAGTACCCTGGACGGTTACAATGAGCAGTTCTTC. This translates into CASTLDGYNEQFF. The gene calls are TRBV19 and TRBJ2-1; no reliable D call. CDR1 LNHDA and CDR2 SQIVND come from the germline V gene (reference sequence). The V gene lost 7 bases and the J gene lost 4 bases, with 11 bases spanning the gap. There are 13 residues in the CDR3.

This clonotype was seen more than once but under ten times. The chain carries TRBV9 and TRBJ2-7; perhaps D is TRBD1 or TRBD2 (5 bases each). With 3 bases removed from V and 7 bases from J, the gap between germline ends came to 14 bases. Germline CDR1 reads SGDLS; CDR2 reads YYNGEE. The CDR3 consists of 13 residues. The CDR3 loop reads CASSGGTGKEQYF. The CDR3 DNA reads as TGTGCCAGCAGCGGGGGCACCGGGAAAGAGCAGTACTTC.

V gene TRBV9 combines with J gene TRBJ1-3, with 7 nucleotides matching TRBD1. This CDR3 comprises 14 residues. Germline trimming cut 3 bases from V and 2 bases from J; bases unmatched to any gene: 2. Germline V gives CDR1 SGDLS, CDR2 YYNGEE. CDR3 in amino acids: CASSGDRAGNTIYF. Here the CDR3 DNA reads TGTGCCAGCAGCGGAGACAGGGCTGGAAACACCATATATTTT.

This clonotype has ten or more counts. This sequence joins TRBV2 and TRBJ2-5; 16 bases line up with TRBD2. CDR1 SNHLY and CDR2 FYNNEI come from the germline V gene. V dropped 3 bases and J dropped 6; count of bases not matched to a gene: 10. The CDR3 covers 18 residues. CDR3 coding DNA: TGTGCCAGCAGTGATTTGGGACTAGCGGGAGGGCCCCGGAAGACCCAGTACTTC. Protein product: CASSDLGLAGGPRKTQYF. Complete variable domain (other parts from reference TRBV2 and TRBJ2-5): EPEVTQTPSHQVTQMGQEVILRCVPISNHLYFYWYRQILGQKVEFLVSFYNNEISEKSEIFDDQFSVERPDGSNFTLKIRSTKLEDSAMYFCASSDLGLAGGPRKTQYFGPGTRLLVL.

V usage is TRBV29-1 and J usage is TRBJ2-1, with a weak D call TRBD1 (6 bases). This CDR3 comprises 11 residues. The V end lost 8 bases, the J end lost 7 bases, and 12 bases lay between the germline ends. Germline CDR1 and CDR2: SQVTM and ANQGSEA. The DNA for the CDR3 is TGCAGCCCCCAACAGGGAAATGAGCAGTTCTTC. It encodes CSPQQGNEQFF.